The present entry profiles one TCR beta chain with its context. The data belong to a study of T cell changes during pregnancy in multiple sclerosis. Germline lookup yields CDR1 SGHTA and CDR2 FQGNSA. After removal of 1 base from V and 0 bases from J, the junction contained 5 bases not matched to a gene. The length of the CDR3 is 18 residues. Generated by immunoSEQ multiplex PCR, the TCRdb table keeps only in-frame clones and is missing some. Of tens of thousands of clones listed, roughly nine tenths are singletons. The sequence derives from a female donor with multiple sclerosis, enrolled in a pregnancy study. Sequenced material: CD4+ T cells from peripheral blood mononuclear cells, taken before pregnancy. The rearrangement uses TRBV7-2 and TRBJ2-1, with 11 bases aligning to TRBD2. CDR3 in DNA: TGTGCCAGCAGCTTAGGACTAGCGGGACCTAGCTCCTACAATGAGCAGTTCTTC. Protein: CASSLGLAGPSSYNEQFF.